This T cell receptor (beta chain) was retrieved from a study of OX40 agonist ivuxolimab in advanced cancers. A note on the overall study: The costimulatory receptor OX40 (CD134) was targeted by ivuxolimab, a fully human IgG2 agonistic monoclonal antibody. Intravenous ivuxolimab was administered to patients every 2 weeks at six dose levels: 0.01, 0.1, 0.3, 1.5, 3 and 10 mg/kg. Among the roughly 50 dose-escalation patients, about 19 had hepatocellular carcinoma, some 15 melanoma, 9 renal cell carcinoma and 9 head and neck cancer. In the dose-escalation cohort, roughly 82% of patients were male, and the mean age was around 60 years with a range of 23 to 79. Prior anti-PD-1, anti-PD-L1 or anti-CTLA-4 therapy was permitted, and checkpoint inhibitors had been received by roughly two fifths of dose-escalation patients. Partial responses occurred in three dose-escalation patients, of whom one had hepatocellular carcinoma and two had cutaneous melanoma. The purpose of peripheral TCRbeta sequencing was to test whether ivuxolimab changed TCR sequence diversity and led to clonal T-cell expansion. The paper describes the monotherapy dose-escalation part (N of about 47 patients) of the phase I trial of ivuxolimab.

The germline ends are 9 bases apart after V is trimmed by 4 bases and J by 3 bases. From the cysteine through the phenylalanine, the CDR3 covers 13 amino acids. Only the CDR3 DNA stays, 39 bases, in frame from base 1. The CDR1 and CDR2 encoded by the germline V gene (reference sequence) are LNHNV and YYDKDF. For sequencing of the TCRbeta CDR3 region, genomic DNA was extracted from the sorted cells. The immunoSEQ Assay was used for sequencing of TCRbeta CDR3 regions. TCRdb retrieved this table from immuneACCESS and kept in-frame rearrangements only. Not all clones are present; in checked studies, unresolved V genes account for under half, and no reason is known for the remainder. In all, the sample holds around 100,000 clones, and roughly 89% of those were seen once. The ten largest clones represent around 0.16% of the sample. Patients with autoimmune disease history or receiving systemic immunosuppression were excluded from the trial. Peripheral blood for TCR sequencing was drawn from every dose cohort at baseline, at cycle 4 day 1 and at cycle 7 day 1. Samples were obtained from an open-label, multicenter, first-in-human phase I dose-escalation trial of ivuxolimab. Adults with locally advanced or metastatic melanoma, renal cell, hepatocellular, or head and neck squamous cell carcinoma were enrolled in the trial. Before TCR sequencing, CD4+ T cells and CD8+ T cells were sorted from peripheral blood as separate populations.

The full study reports these points: At doses of 0.1 to 3.0 mg/kg, clonal expansion of both CD4+ and CD8+ T cells in blood was seen between baseline and week 6. In the 0.1-3.0 mg/kg groups, partial responders were among the patients with the lowest normalized peripheral clonal expansion, particularly in CD8+ T cells. Low levels of normalized T-cell clonal expansion were also seen in some patients who did not respond. The antigen specificity of the peripheral T cells that underwent clonal expansion was not determined. After ivuxolimab, expanded clones were on average more numerous among CD8+ T cells than among CD4+ T cells.

As to this clone: This receptor's antigen is unknown. No per-base quality is available; no much larger clone lies one base away.

The clonotype originates from an adult with an advanced solid tumor such as melanoma, head and neck, liver or kidney cancer. Sequenced here: CD4+ or CD8+ T cells sorted from blood, sampled in a trial of the OX40 agonist ivuxolimab. The sequence is built from TRBV15 and TRBJ1-2, with no confidently assigned D gene. Read as DNA, the sequence is TGTGCCACCAGCATGCGACCGGACTATGGCTACACCTTC. Translated, this is CATSMRPDYGYTF.